The clone carrying this T cell receptor beta chain was recorded at least ten times. What it binds is unknown. These data belong to a study of read filtering for tumor transcriptome and immune sequencing. The wider study: Revised staging placed roughly 8 patients in R-ISS I, 15 to 20 in II, about seven in III. After DNase treatment, RNA was made into whole-transcriptome libraries.

V was trimmed by 5 bases and J by 10 bases, leaving 12 bases between them. The CDR3 sequence is 12 residues long. Study-wide results and caveats: Approximately 80% of IR-seq clonotypes had one read, totaling about 3.5% of reads; RNA-seq: about 74% and 41%.

This library used approximately 0.4 ug RNA and molecular barcoded adaptors spanning alpha/delta and beta/gamma chains. TCRdb ran MiXCR on the reads and lists one entry per CDR3 protein. The sample includes 40,000 to 50,000 distinct CDR3 sequences, 10% to 15% of them seen just once. The TCR originated in a donor aged 40 or older with multiple myeloma. The sequenced sample was a population of CD138-negative cells sorted from bone marrow. This chain links TRBV12-3 or TRBV12-4 with TRBJ2-1; D remains ambiguous. CDR3 sequence: CASSHDKQEQFF. In DNA form, the CDR3 reads TGTGCCAGCAGTCATGACAAGCAAGAGCAGTTCTTC.